One sample yielded the 9 T cell receptor beta chains listed below, sequenced in a study of shared clonotypes between healthy human individuals. The table came from immunoSEQ multiplex PCR; TCRdb's copy has only in-frame clones and leaves some out. The data contain over a million clones, approximately 96% of them singletons. Material: naive CD4+ T cells sorted from blood. Subset of the sample: CD45RA+ positively selected. The source is a man aged 30 to 39 in good health.

V and J are TRBV11-2 and TRBJ1-3; weak D call: TRBD1 (6 bases). The length of the CDR3 is 16 residues. V lost 4 bases and J 3 bases, leaving 16 bases between the germline ends. In germline, CDR1 is SGHAT, CDR2 FQNNGV. The CDR3 DNA follows: TGTGCCAGCAGCTCCCATACCGGGACACATGGAAACACCATATATTTT. Its translation is CASSSHTGTHGNTIYF. The whole variable domain, filled in from reference TRBV11-2 and TRBJ1-3, reads EAGVAQSPRYKIIEKRQSVAFWCNPISGHATLYWYQQILGQGPKLLIQFQNNGVVDDSQLPKDRFSAERLKGVDSTLKIQPAKLEDSAVYLCASSSHTGTHGNTIYFGEGSWLTVV.

The chain recombines TRBV28 with TRBJ1-1; TRBD1 might be the D (6 bases). V was pared by 7 bases and J by 3 bases, with 15 bases between. This CDR3 comprises 14 residues. The germline V gene encodes CDR1 MDHEN and CDR2 SYDVKM. The CDR3 DNA sequence: TGTGCCAGCACTTTGGACAGATATTACACTGAAGCTTTCTTT. Translated, it gives CASTLDRYYTEAFF.

The chain links TRBV7-2 to TRBJ2-5; TRBD1 matches at 7 bases. This CDR3 is 14 amino acids long. CDR1 is SGHTA and CDR2 is FQGNSA in the germline V gene. V was clipped by 5 bases and J by 4 bases; unmatched bases: 7. CDR3: CASSTQGSGETQYF. The CDR3 DNA sequence: TGTGCCAGCAGCACACAGGGGAGCGGAGAGACCCAGTACTTC.

V and J are TRBV5-4 and TRBJ2-3, with 10 bases aligning to TRBD1. Trimming at V came to 3 bases and at J to 4 bases, leaving 5 bases not matched to a gene. This CDR3 contains 15 residues. Germline-derived CDR1 and CDR2 are SGHNT and YYREEE (reference sequence). The CDR3 is CASSSGQGTADTQYF. Written as DNA, the CDR3 is TGTGCCAGCAGCTCGGGACAGGGGACCGCAGATACGCAGTATTTT.

This clone is a singleton in its sample. V and J are TRBV18 and TRBJ2-1, with 13 bases identical to TRBD2. CDR1 is KGHSH, CDR2 LQKENI, per germline. The length of the CDR3 is 15 residues. V lost 5 bases to trimming and J lost 7 bases; unmatched junction nucleotides: 5. The DNA for the CDR3 is TGTGCCAGCTCATTACTAGCGGGAGGGCCGAATGAGCAGTTCTTC. Its translation: CASSLLAGGPNEQFF.

The rearrangement links TRBV25-1 to TRBJ2-3; 10 bases are a match to TRBD1. The germline gives CDR1 MGHDK, CDR2 SYGVNS. J gave up 2 bases and V 1 base, and 6 bases lay outside the gene matches. This CDR3 is 17 amino acids long. The CDR3 nucleotides are TGTGCCAGCAGTGAATGGACAGGGGGAGGGAACACAGATACGCAGTATTTT. It codes for CASSEWTGGGNTDTQYF.

The genes are TRBV10-3 and TRBJ2-1, with 9 bases lining up with TRBD1. The CDR3 extends over 15 amino acids. The V gene's germline CDR1 is ENHRY and CDR2 SYGVKD. After removal of 6 bases from V and 0 bases from J, the junction contained 3 bases not matched to a gene. CDR3 in DNA: TGTGCCATCAGGGTACAGGGGGCCTCCTACAATGAGCAGTTCTTC. This codes for CAIRVQGASYNEQFF.

J is TRBJ1-5 and V is TRBV6-1; D possibly corresponds to TRBD1 (5 bases). CDR1 and CDR2 (germline): MNHNS, SASEGT. The V end lost 4 bases, the J end lost 3 bases, and 10 bases lay between the germline ends. This CDR3 contains 14 residues. CDR3 in DNA: TGTGCCAGCAGTGGGGGAGGGGACAATCAGCCCCAGCATTTT. This gives the protein CASSGGGDNQPQHF.

The chain links TRBV28 to TRBJ1-1; D is unclear. Germline V lookup: CDR1 MDHEN, CDR2 SYDVKM. V lost 3 bases and J 0 bases, leaving 2 bases between the germline ends. The CDR3 is 12 amino acids. DNA of the CDR3: TGTGCCAGCAGTTTTGTGAACACTGAAGCTTTCTTT. This codes for CASSFVNTEAFF. Combining the CDR3 with reference TRBV28 and TRBJ1-1 gives the whole variable domain DVKVTQSSRYLVKRTGEKVFLECVQDMDHENMFWYRQDPGLGLRLIYFSYDVKMKEKGDIPEGYSVSREKKERFSLILESASTNQTSMYLCASSFVNTEAFFGQGTRLTVV.